This TCR beta chain comes out of a study of blood T cell repertoires in COVID-19. There are 14 residues in the CDR3. Germline CDR1 KGHSH, CDR2 LQKENI. The ends were cut back, 0 bases at V and 0 bases at J, with 5 bases in the middle. Method: immunoSEQ multiplex PCR; TCRdb's copy keeps in-frame clones and lacks some. Here the sample spans 210,000 or so clones, approximately 90% being singletons. V and J are TRBV18 and TRBJ1-1, with D possibly matching TRBD1 (5 bases). The material sequenced was peripheral blood. The TCR originated in a man younger than 45 with COVID-19, enrolled during active disease. DNA for the CDR3: TGTGCCAGCTCACCACCGGGGCTGAACACTGAAGCTTTCTTT. Encoded protein: CASSPPGLNTEAFF.